A single sample gave rise to the 28 T cell receptor beta chains below, sequenced in a study of human T cells and chemical hapten exposure. TCRdb reprocessed the RACE reads with MiXCR, giving one entry per CDR3 protein. The sample shows roughly 120,000 distinct CDR3 sequences, approximately 15% of them seen only once. Time point noted: patch test 1, 2 weeks after DPC sensitization. Treatment defined: therapeutic diphenylcyclopropenone sensitization with weekly scalp DPC. Source: whole blood, taken in connection with sensitization to the hapten diphenylcyclopropenone (DPC). The origin of the receptors is a man younger than 35 with alopecia areata. Some clones in this sample may be carry-over from other donors' samples.

The chain combines TRBV7-6 with TRBJ1-1, with unresolved D. V was pared by 3 bases and J by 4 bases, with 12 bases between. CDR3 length: 14 residues. CDR1 SGHVS and CDR2 FNYEAQ come from the germline V gene. For the CDR3, the DNA is TGTGCCAGCAGCTTTACCGTGAGGAGCACTGAAGCTTTCTTT. It translates to CASSFTVRSTEAFF.

In this sample, this clonotype turned up a few times. J is TRBJ1-1 and V is TRBV6-5, with D maybe TRBD1 (5 bases). Per germline, CDR1 MNHEY and CDR2 SVGAGI. The CDR3 covers 13 residues. Trimming left V 4 bases short and J 8 bases short, with 14 bases between. The CDR3, as DNA: TGTGCCAGCAGTTTCGCATCAGGGACGGAAGCTTTCTTT. Protein product: CASSFASGTEAFF.

The table lists this clonotype with many counts. The V gene is TRBV28, the J gene TRBJ1-1; D unclear. CDR3 length: 15 amino acids. V dropped 3 bases and J dropped 2 bases, with 13 bases sitting between them. CDR1 MDHEN and CDR2 SYDVKM come from the germline V gene. This CDR3 is CASSLSGGDNTEAFF. Written as DNA, the CDR3 is TGTGCCAGCAGTTTGTCCGGTGGCGATAACACTGAAGCTTTCTTT.

Points on this clonotype: A read error may account for a junction end that differs from germline. The chain recombines TRBV19 with TRBJ2-1, with TRBD2 matching over 11 bases. This CDR3 has 15 amino acids. The germline V gene encodes CDR1 LNHDA and CDR2 SQIVND (reference sequence). As DNA, the CDR3 is TGTGCCAGTAGTATTAGGGCTAGCGGGGGGACATACCTCCTCTTC. Amino acids: CASSIRASGGTYLLF.

The chain links TRBV6-6 to TRBJ2-4; D is perhaps TRBD1 (5 bases). Germline CDR1 MNHNY, CDR2 SVGAGI (reference sequence). CDR3 length equals 18 residues. V shed 5 bases and J shed 0 bases, with 20 bases lying between them. The CDR3 spells CASSPTLTGPSAKNIQYF. CDR3 coding DNA: TGTGCCAGCAGTCCTACCCTCACAGGACCCTCAGCCAAAAACATTCAGTACTTC.

The chain carries TRBV12-3 or TRBV12-4 and TRBJ1-5; D is unclear. Trimming removed 3 bases from V and 7 bases from J, with 13 bases in between. The CDR3 loop spans 14 amino acids. CDR3 sequence (DNA): TGTGCCAGCAGTTTGCGCAGGTCTGACCAGCCCCAGCATTTT. Its protein product is CASSLRRSDQPQHF.

CDR3 sequence: CASSSRVTAGNSPLHF. The CDR3 DNA follows: TGCGCCAGCAGCTCAAGAGTCACAGCTGGTAATTCACCCCTCCACTTT. The chain uses TRBV4-3 and TRBJ1-6; D remains ambiguous. CDR1 LGHNA and CDR2 YSLEER come from the germline V gene. The CDR3 totals 16 residues. The V end lost 5 bases, the J end lost 6 bases, and 17 bases lay between the germline ends.

The gene calls are TRBV12-3 or TRBV12-4 and TRBJ2-2, with 8 bases matching TRBD2. V was clipped by 5 bases and J by 6 bases; unmatched bases: 8. CDR3 length equals 15 residues. CDR3 nucleotides: TGTGCCAGCAGTCCACTCCCGACTAGCGCCGGGGAGCTGTTTTTT. As protein: CASSPLPTSAGELFF.

J is TRBJ1-1 and V is TRBV20-1, with 11 bases fitting TRBD1. The CDR3 is made up of 17 amino acids. Germline lookup yields CDR1 DFQATT and CDR2 SNEGSKA (reference sequence). Germline trimming cut 4 bases from V and 5 bases from J; bases unmatched to any gene: 15. The CDR3 loop reads CSAMNHYGDRGRTEAFF. CDR3 coding DNA: TGCAGTGCTATGAACCACTATGGGGACAGGGGGAGAACTGAAGCTTTCTTT.

This clonotype was observed a few times. The V gene is TRBV4-3, the J gene TRBJ1-4; D might be TRBD1 (6 bases). Between the trimmed V and J ends, which lost 3 bases and 8 bases, there was a span of 16 bases. The CDR3 is 15 amino acids. The germline V gene encodes CDR1 LGHNA and CDR2 YSLEER. The CDR3 loop reads CASSHDGGQVEKLFF. As DNA, the CDR3 is TGCGCCAGCAGCCACGATGGGGGACAAGTCGAAAAACTGTTTTTT.

This clonotype was detected only a few times. The chain recombines TRBV7-9 with TRBJ2-7; 8 nucleotides align to TRBD1. CDR1 and CDR2 (germline): SEHNR, FQNEAQ (reference sequence). The V segment lost 3 bases and the J segment 3 bases; nucleotides outside the gene matches: 7. The CDR3 consists of 15 residues. The DNA for the CDR3 is TGTGCCAGCAGCTTCGGGACAGGAGACTACTACGAGCAGTACGTC. Its protein product is CASSFGTGDYYEQYV.

This clonotype was seen a few times. The V gene is TRBV29-1, the J gene TRBJ1-3; 7 bases align to TRBD1. Germline V gives CDR1 SQVTM, CDR2 ANQGSEA. This CDR3 contains 13 residues. CDR3 DNA sequence: TGCAGTGTGCGACAGGGCGCTGGAAACACCATATATTTT. Residues: CSVRQGAGNTIYF.

This clonotype has more than one count but fewer than ten. The CDR3 spells CASSSGQYDYGYTF. CDR3 sequence (DNA): TGTGCCAGCAGTTCGGGACAGTATGACTATGGCTACACCTTC. The rearrangement links TRBV11-2 to TRBJ1-2; 7 positions agree with TRBD1. Trimming removed 6 bases from V and 3 bases from J; junction bases left unmatched: 7. The CDR3 is made up of 14 amino acids. CDR1 and CDR2 from the germline V gene are SGHAT and FQNNGV.

The chain joins TRBV6-2 or TRBV6-3 to TRBJ2-3, with 12 bases matching TRBD2. V lost 2 bases, J lost 4 bases, and 10 bases stayed unmatched. CDR1 and CDR2 (germline): MNHEY, SVGEGT. The CDR3 extends over 18 amino acids. In nucleotides, the CDR3 is TGTGCCAGCAGTTACCCATCGACTAGCGGGGGAGGCGCAGATACGCAGTATTTT. Amino acids: CASSYPSTSGGGADTQYF.

This clonotype was counted ten times or more. V and J are TRBV20-1 and TRBJ1-4; D not resolved. Per germline, CDR1 DFQATT and CDR2 SNEGSKA (reference sequence). This CDR3 is 13 amino acids long. V was shortened by 1 base and J by 4 bases, with 7 bases between the two germline ends. CDR3 DNA sequence: TGCAGTGCTAGAGCACTCCTTAATGAAAAACTGTTTTTT. Protein product: CSARALLNEKLFF.

CDR3: CASSQENRGLYEKLFF. The CDR3 DNA follows: TGCGCCAGCAGCCAAGAAAACAGGGGGCTGTATGAAAAACTGTTTTTT. V usage is TRBV4-3 and J usage is TRBJ1-4, with TRBD1 identical over 9 bases. This CDR3 has 16 residues. Trimming took 0 bases from V and 6 from J; bases not matched to a gene: 5. Per germline, CDR1 LGHNA and CDR2 YSLEER.

J is TRBJ2-2 and V is TRBV28, with TRBD2 identical over 7 bases. CDR1 is MDHEN and CDR2 is SYDVKM in the germline V gene. The CDR3 length is 13 residues. With V trimmed by 5 bases and J by 6 bases, 3 bases remained unmatched. The CDR3: CASSPRGAGELFF. The DNA of the CDR3 is TGTGCCAGCAGTCCCCGGGGGGCCGGGGAGCTGTTTTTT.

A few counts support this clonotype. The rearrangement uses TRBV20-1 and TRBJ1-4; the D is unclear. The V and J ends lost 4 bases and 0 bases respectively, with 6 bases between them. Germline assignment: CDR1 DFQATT and CDR2 SNEGSKA (reference sequence). This CDR3 contains 13 residues. CDR3 coding DNA: TGCAGTGCTAATCCTGCAACTAATGAAAAACTGTTTTTT. The encoded protein is CSANPATNEKLFF.

There are many counts of this clonotype. This sequence joins TRBV28 and TRBJ1-6; the match to TRBD1 covers 8 bases. This CDR3 has 19 residues. V shed 2 bases and J 7 bases; nucleotides not matched to a gene: 16. CDR1 and CDR2 (germline): MDHEN, SYDVKM. CDR3 loop: CASSLPDFTSDRENSPLHF. Here the CDR3 DNA reads TGTGCCAGCAGTTTACCGGACTTTACCTCGGACAGGGAAAATTCACCCCTCCACTTT.

This sequence joins TRBV11-2 and TRBJ1-3; D might be TRBD1 (6 bases). From germline, CDR1 is SGHAT and CDR2 FQNNGV. CDR3 size: 16 residues. V was shortened by 5 bases and J by 4 bases, with 18 bases between the two germline ends. CDR3 in amino acids: CASSPHGGLSGNTIYF. The CDR3 nucleotides read TGTGCCAGCAGCCCCCACGGGGGGCTTTCGGGAAACACCATATATTTT. Using reference TRBV11-2 and TRBJ1-3 for the parts outside the CDR3, the full variable domain is EAGVAQSPRYKIIEKRQSVAFWCNPISGHATLYWYQQILGQGPKLLIQFQNNGVVDDSQLPKDRFSAERLKGVDSTLKIQPAKLEDSAVYLCASSPHGGLSGNTIYFGEGSWLTVV.

V gene TRBV3-1 combines with J gene TRBJ2-5; TRBD2 matches 11 bases. Germline CDR1 reads LGHDT; CDR2 reads YNNKEL (reference sequence). There are 18 residues in the CDR3. J lost 3 bases, V lost 1 base, and 10 bases had no gene match. The CDR3 coding sequence is TGTGCCAGCAGCCAAGCCCAAACTAGCGGGGGCCAAAAAGAGACCCAGTACTTC. Translated, it gives CASSQAQTSGGQKETQYF.

This sequence joins TRBV3-1 and TRBJ2-4; D gene unclear. Trimming stripped 5 bases from V and 0 bases from J, with 8 bases between. CDR1 and CDR2 from the germline V gene are LGHDT and YNNKEL (reference sequence). This CDR3 is built from 14 residues. Written as DNA, the CDR3 is TGTGCCAGCAGCGTGGGCCAAGCCAAAAACATTCAGTACTTC. Translated: CASSVGQAKNIQYF.

This clonotype came up many times. The chain recombines TRBV7-6 with TRBJ1-6; D is undetermined. The CDR3 length is 14 residues. Trimming took 6 bases from V and 7 from J, leaving 13 bases between them. CDR1 is SGHVS, CDR2 FNYEAQ, per germline. The CDR3: CASSLKGGNSPLHF. The CDR3 DNA is TGTGCCAGCAGTCTAAAGGGTGGGAATTCACCCCTCCACTTT.

V and J are TRBV5-1 and TRBJ2-7; 10 nucleotides match TRBD1. The CDR3 is 13 residues long. V was pared by 3 bases and J by 4 bases, with 1 base of the junction left unmatched. The V gene's germline CDR1 is SGHRS and CDR2 YFSETQ. The CDR3 protein is CASSSGQGYEQYF. CDR3 in DNA: TGCGCCAGCAGCTCGGGACAGGGGTACGAGCAGTACTTC.

The chain carries TRBV5-1 and TRBJ2-7; no clear D. The V gene lost 0 bases and the J gene lost 6 bases, with 10 bases spanning the gap. The CDR3 extends over 13 amino acids. Looked up from germline, CDR1 is SGHRS and CDR2 is YFSETQ. The DNA for the CDR3 is TGCGCCAGCAGCTTGGCCGAGGCTCGCGAGCAGTACTTC. It is translated as CASSLAEAREQYF. The variable domain in full, completed from reference TRBV5-1 and TRBJ2-7, reads KAGVTQTPRYLIKTRGQQVTLSCSPISGHRSVSWYQQTPGQGLQFLFEYFSETQRNKGNFPGRFSGRQFSNSRSEMNVSTLELGDSALYLCASSLAEAREQYFGPGTRLTVT.

The gene calls are TRBV6-4 and TRBJ1-2; D call uncertain. CDR1 is MRHNA, CDR2 SNTAGT, per germline. Trimming removed 8 bases at V and 4 bases at J, with 2 bases between. The CDR3 sequence is 9 residues long. The CDR3 spells CASLYGYTF. CDR3 nucleotides: TGTGCCAGCCTCTATGGCTACACCTTC.

J is TRBJ1-1 and V is TRBV4-1, with D hard to call. Germline V CDR1 and CDR2: MGHRA, YSYEKL. CDR3 length equals 15 residues. Trimming cost V 1 base and J 0 bases, with 9 bases left between them. The CDR3 protein is CASSQGRGMNTEAFF. The DNA of the CDR3 is TGCGCCAGCAGCCAAGGGAGAGGGATGAACACTGAAGCTTTCTTT.

The chain employs TRBV7-2 and TRBJ2-5, with D uncertain. Looked up from germline, CDR1 is SGHTA and CDR2 is FQGNSA. CDR3 length: 14 residues. The V gene lost 1 base and the J gene lost 2 bases, with 8 bases spanning the gap. The CDR3 DNA follows: TGTGCCAGCAGCTTAGACGCGGTACAAGAGACCCAGTACTTC. This codes for CASSLDAVQETQYF.